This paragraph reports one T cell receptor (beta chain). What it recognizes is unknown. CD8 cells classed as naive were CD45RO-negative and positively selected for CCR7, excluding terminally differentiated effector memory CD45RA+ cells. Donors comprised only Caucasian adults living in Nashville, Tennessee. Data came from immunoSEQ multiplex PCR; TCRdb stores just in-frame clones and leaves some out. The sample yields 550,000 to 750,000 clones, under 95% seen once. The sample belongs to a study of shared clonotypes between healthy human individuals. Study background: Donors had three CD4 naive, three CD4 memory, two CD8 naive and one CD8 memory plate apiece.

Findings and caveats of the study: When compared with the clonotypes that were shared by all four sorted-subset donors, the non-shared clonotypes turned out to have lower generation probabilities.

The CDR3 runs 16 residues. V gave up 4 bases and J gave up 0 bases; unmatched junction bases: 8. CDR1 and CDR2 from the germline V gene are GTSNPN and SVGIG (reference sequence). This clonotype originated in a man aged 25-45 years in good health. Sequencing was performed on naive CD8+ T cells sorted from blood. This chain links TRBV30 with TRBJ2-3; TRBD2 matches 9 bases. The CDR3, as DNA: TGTGCCTGGAAGACCTTAGCGGGAGTTAGCACAGATACGCAGTATTTT. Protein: CAWKTLAGVSTDTQYF.